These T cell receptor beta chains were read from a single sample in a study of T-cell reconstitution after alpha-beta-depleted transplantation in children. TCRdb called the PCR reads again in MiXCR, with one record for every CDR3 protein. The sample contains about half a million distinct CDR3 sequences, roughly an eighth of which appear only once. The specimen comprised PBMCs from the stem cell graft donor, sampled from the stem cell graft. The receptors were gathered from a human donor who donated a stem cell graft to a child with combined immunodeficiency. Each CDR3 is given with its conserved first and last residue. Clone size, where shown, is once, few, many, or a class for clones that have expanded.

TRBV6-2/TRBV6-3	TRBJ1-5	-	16	CASSSQETGGGQPQHF
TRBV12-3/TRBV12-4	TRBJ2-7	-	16	CASSPILAGGSYEQYF
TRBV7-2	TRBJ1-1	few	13	CASSLGVATEAFF
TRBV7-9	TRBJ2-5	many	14	CASSLSGARETQYF
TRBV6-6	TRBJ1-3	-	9	CASSIPIYF
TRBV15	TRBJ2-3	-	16	CATSRDARGASDTQYF
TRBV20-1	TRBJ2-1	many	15	CSAKSSQNSYNEQFF
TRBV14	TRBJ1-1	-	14	CASSQDRGDAEAFF
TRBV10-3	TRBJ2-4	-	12	CAVGGAKNIQYF
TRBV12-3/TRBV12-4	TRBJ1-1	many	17	CASSSPMGDYMNTEAFF
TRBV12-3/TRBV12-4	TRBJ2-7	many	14	CASSLDGVSYEQYF
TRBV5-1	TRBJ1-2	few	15	CASSLDRNRVYGYTF
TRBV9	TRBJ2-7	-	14	CASSPRLDSYEQYF
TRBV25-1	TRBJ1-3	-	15	CASSDLDPSGNTIYF